One and the same sample provided the 5 T cell receptor beta chains below, sequenced in a study of identical twins. In TCRdb, the 5' RACE reads were re-called with MiXCR into one record per CDR3 protein. The top ten hold about 4.3% of the sample, which has around 690,000 distinct CDR3 sequences, 21% seen once. These records were also assigned to another study, of T cells expressing NK-cell markers.

The sequencing input was PBMCs. The receptors shown here come from a woman younger than 35 in good health.

This rearrangement joins TRBV5-1 to TRBJ2-2; perhaps TRBD1 as D (6 bases). Germline CDR1 reads SGHRS; CDR2 reads YFSETQ. This CDR3 has 15 residues. With 6 bases removed from V and 5 bases from J, the gap between germline ends came to 17 bases. CDR3 nucleotides: TGCGCCAGCACATACCGGGACACAAGGACCGGGGAGCTGTTTTTT. Amino acid sequence: CASTYRDTRTGELFF.

This chain links TRBV5-5 with TRBJ2-3, with D possibly matching TRBD1 (6 bases). V gave up 0 bases and J gave up 2 bases, with 13 bases separating them. Germline assignment: CDR1 SGHKS and CDR2 YYEKEE (reference sequence). The CDR3 covers 16 residues. CDR3 nucleotides: TGTGCCAGCAGCTTGGAACCGGGGACAACCACAGATACGCAGTATTTT. Protein product: CASSLEPGTTTDTQYF.

The gene calls are TRBV20-1 and TRBJ2-3; TRBD2 matches at 8 bases. This CDR3 spans 15 amino acids. J lost 3 bases, V lost 3 bases, and 8 bases had no gene match. Germline V CDR1 and CDR2: DFQATT, SNEGSKA (reference sequence). In DNA, the CDR3 is TGCAGTGCTAGGACCGGAGCGGGAGTAACAGATACGCAGTATTTT. This encodes CSARTGAGVTDTQYF.

The V gene is TRBV7-9, the J gene TRBJ2-1; TRBD2 matches 9 bases. Germline loops: CDR1 SEHNR, CDR2 FQNEAQ (reference sequence). V lost 7 bases, J lost 8 bases, and 12 bases stayed unmatched. The CDR3 is made up of 15 amino acids. As DNA, the CDR3 is TGTGCCAGCACCCGGGCGTCTAGCGGGACCCATGAGCAGTTCTTC. Amino acid sequence: CASTRASSGTHEQFF.

The rearrangement uses TRBV7-9 and TRBJ2-5; the match to TRBD2 covers 8 bases. CDR1 is SEHNR and CDR2 is FQNEAQ in the germline V gene (reference sequence). J gave up 1 base and V 1 base, and 8 bases lay outside the gene matches. The CDR3 runs 17 residues. The chain's CDR3 is CASSLGGSGTSQETQYF. CDR3 DNA: TGTGCCAGCAGCTTAGGAGGATCTGGGACTAGCCAAGAGACCCAGTACTTC.